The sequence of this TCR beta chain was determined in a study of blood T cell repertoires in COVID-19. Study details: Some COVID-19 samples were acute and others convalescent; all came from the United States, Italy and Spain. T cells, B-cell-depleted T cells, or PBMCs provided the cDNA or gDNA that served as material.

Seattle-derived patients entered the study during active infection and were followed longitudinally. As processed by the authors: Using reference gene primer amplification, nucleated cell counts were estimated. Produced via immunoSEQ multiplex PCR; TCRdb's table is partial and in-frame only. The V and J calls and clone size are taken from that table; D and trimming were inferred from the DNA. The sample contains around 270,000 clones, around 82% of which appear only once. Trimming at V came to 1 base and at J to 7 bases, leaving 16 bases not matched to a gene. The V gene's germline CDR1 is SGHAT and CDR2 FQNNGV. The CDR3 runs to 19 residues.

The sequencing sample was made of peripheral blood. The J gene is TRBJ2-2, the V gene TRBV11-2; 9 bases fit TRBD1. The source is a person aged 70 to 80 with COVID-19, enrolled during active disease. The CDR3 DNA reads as TGTGCCAGCAGCTTAGTCAACAGGGGGCCGGGGGTCTCTAGCGGGGAGCTGTTTTTT. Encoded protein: CASSLVNRGPGVSSGELFF.